The entry below describes one T cell receptor (beta chain). Generated by immunoSEQ multiplex PCR, the TCRdb table keeps only in-frame clones and is missing some. The sample holds about 180,000 clones, 70% to 90% seen once. This specimen belongs to a study of blood T cell repertoires in COVID-19. This receptor was taken from a man aged 18 to 30 who had recovered from COVID-19. The source material was peripheral blood.

The CDR3 loop is CASSIGVYTGNTIYF. The CDR3 coding sequence is TGTGCCAGTAGTATCGGGGTTTATACTGGAAACACCATATATTTT. The genes are TRBV19 and TRBJ1-3; unclear D gene. The CDR3 has 15 residues. Germline V CDR1 and CDR2: LNHDA, SQIVND (reference sequence). V lost 3 bases, J lost 2 bases, and 11 bases lay in between.